The 18 T cell receptor beta chains given below trace back to one sample, sequenced in a study of cytomegalovirus exposure and HLA in healthy donors (dated by TCRdb to about 2017). The library was obtained by the immunoSEQ multiplex PCR assay. For the multiplex PCR, a mixture combining 60 forward primers for TCR Vbeta segments and 13 reverse primers for TCR Jbeta segments was used. Entries here come from immuneACCESS through TCRdb and include only in-frame sequences with V and J called. Some clones fail to appear in such tables; in the studies checked, an unresolved V gene covers under half of the shortfall, and the cause of the remainder is unknown. The sample table holds 130,000 or so clones, of which more than 65% were seen once. Together, the top ten hold roughly 1.5% of the sample. The sequencing sample was made of PBMCs. The origin of the receptors is a woman aged 18-35 years in good health and CMV-seronegative.

This rearrangement joins TRBV12-5 to TRBJ1-1; 7 bases line up with TRBD1. In germline, CDR1 is LGHNT, CDR2 FRNRAP. This CDR3 has 18 residues. The junction had 16 bases not matched to a gene; V was cut back by 2 bases and J by 4 bases. The CDR3 is CASGLLTGFVIKGTEAFF. CDR3 nucleotide sequence: TGTGCTAGTGGTTTGCTGACAGGGTTTGTCATTAAGGGCACTGAAGCTTTCTTT.

The chain joins TRBV28 to TRBJ1-2; 11 nucleotides match TRBD1. With 2 bases clipped from V and 6 bases from J, the junction kept 8 bases outside the gene matches. The CDR3 spans 16 residues. CDR1 and CDR2 from the germline V gene are MDHEN and SYDVKM. The CDR3 nucleotides are TGTGCCAGCAGTTTACTCGGACAGGGGGCGATAGATGGCTACACCTTC. As protein: CASSLLGQGAIDGYTF.

This chain uses TRBV25-1 with TRBJ1-3, with TRBD1 matching 8 bases. Losses at the gene ends were 3 bases for V and 2 bases for J; bases not matched to a gene: 3. Germline assignment: CDR1 MGHDK and CDR2 SYGVNS. The CDR3 totals 15 residues. CDR3 in DNA: TGTGCCAGCAGTGAGTTGACAGGGGCTGGAAACACCATATATTTT. Translated, it gives CASSELTGAGNTIYF.

This chain connects TRBV5-4 to TRBJ1-5; TRBD1 is a possible D gene (5 bases). The CDR3 has 16 amino acids. Trimming stripped 7 bases from V and 2 bases from J, with 19 bases between. Germline-derived CDR1 and CDR2 are SGHNT and YYREEE (reference sequence). The CDR3 DNA reads TGTGCCAGCTTTCCCGGGGGTAGGTGGGGCAATCAGCCCCAGCATTTT. Amino acid sequence: CASFPGGRWGNQPQHF.

This clone was observed a handful of times. The chain uses TRBV6-1 and TRBJ1-5; D gene ambiguous. The CDR3 totals 15 residues. The germline V gene encodes CDR1 MNHNS and CDR2 SASEGT. The V gene lost 6 bases and the J gene lost 0 bases, with 12 bases spanning the gap. CDR3 DNA: TGTGCCAGCAGCCATAACCACGGTAGCAATCAGCCCCAGCATTTT. This codes for CASSHNHGSNQPQHF.

The chain uses TRBV29-1 and TRBJ1-4, with a tentative D call TRBD1 (5 bases). The CDR3 has 13 residues. Germline assignment: CDR1 SQVTM and CDR2 ANQGSEA. The ends were cut back, 5 bases at V and 0 bases at J, with 7 bases in the middle. The CDR3 spells CSVRGATNEKLFF. The CDR3 DNA follows: TGCAGCGTTCGGGGGGCAACTAATGAAAAACTGTTTTTT.

CDR3 region: CASSINYYNEQFF. The CDR3 DNA follows: TGTGCCAGTAGTATAAACTACTACAATGAGCAGTTCTTC. V is TRBV19 and J is TRBJ2-1; D gene unclear. CDR1 and CDR2 (germline): LNHDA, SQIVND (reference sequence). The CDR3 has 13 residues. Trimming pared 2 bases from V and 3 bases from J, leaving 5 bases between.

The chain combines TRBV7-8 with TRBJ1-2, with D unclear. Trimming removed 1 base from V and 8 bases from J, with 17 bases in between. The CDR3 spans 15 residues. The germline CDR1 and CDR2 sequences are SGHVS and FQNEAQ. The CDR3 DNA is TGTGCCAGCAGCTTAGTGGTTGGCCAGTTAATGGGCTACACCTTC. It specifies CASSLVVGQLMGYTF.

The chain joins TRBV7-2 to TRBJ1-6; D is perhaps TRBD1 (5 bases). Germline CDR1 is SGHTA and CDR2 is FQGNSA. CDR3 size: 14 residues. V shed 0 bases and J shed 11 bases, with 11 bases lying between them. CDR3 nucleotide sequence: TGTGCCAGCAGCTTAGCCATGGCAGGGACACCCCTCCACTTT. Its translation: CASSLAMAGTPLHF. The whole variable domain, remainder taken from reference TRBV7-2 and TRBJ1-6, is GAGVSQSPSNKVTEKGKDVELRCDPISGHTALYWYRQSLGQGLEFLIYFQGNSAPDKSGLPSDRFSAERTGGSVSTLTIQRTQQEDSAVYLCASSLAMAGTPLHFGNGTRLTVT.

The chain is built from TRBV12-5 and TRBJ2-6; D gene unclear. Between the trimmed V and J ends, which lost 3 bases and 0 bases, there was a span of 15 bases. From germline, CDR1 is LGHNT and CDR2 FRNRAP. CDR3 length: 18 residues. The CDR3 protein is CASGFSRFPGSGANVLTF. The CDR3 DNA sequence: TGTGCTAGTGGTTTCTCGAGGTTCCCGGGCTCTGGGGCCAACGTCCTGACTTTC.

The chain is built from TRBV5-1 and TRBJ2-3; D possibly corresponds to TRBD1 (6 bases). Trimming removed 4 bases from V and 0 bases from J, with 18 bases in between. The germline V gene has CDR1 SGHRS and CDR2 YFSETQ. The CDR3 extends over 17 amino acids. The CDR3 DNA is TGCGCCAGCAGCCTGATGGGGGCTCAGGTTAGCACAGATACGCAGTATTTT. Protein: CASSLMGAQVSTDTQYF.

This clone was counted only a few times. V and J are TRBV18 and TRBJ1-1; 9 nucleotides line up with TRBD1. After removal of 3 bases from V and 1 base from J, the junction contained 3 bases not matched to a gene. The CDR3 runs 15 residues. CDR1 and CDR2 (germline): KGHSH, LQKENI. The CDR3 region is CASSPGTGTNTEAFF. In DNA, the CDR3 is TGTGCCAGCTCACCGGGGACAGGGACGAACACTGAAGCTTTCTTT.

J is TRBJ2-1 and V is TRBV11-2; 7 bases fit TRBD2. Losses at the gene ends were 3 bases for V and 6 bases for J; bases not matched to a gene: 5. Germline V gives CDR1 SGHAT, CDR2 FQNNGV. The CDR3 runs to 14 residues. This CDR3 is CASSFGGRGNEQFF. CDR3 coding DNA: TGTGCCAGCAGCTTTGGCGGGAGAGGCAATGAGCAGTTCTTC.

As to this clone: Compared with germline, one end of the junction differs, possibly owing to a read error. The rearrangement uses TRBV7-9 and TRBJ1-4; 8 positions agree with TRBD1. Germline assignment: CDR1 SEHNR and CDR2 FQNEAQ (reference sequence). The CDR3 runs to 15 residues. The CDR3 loop is CAGSIQGVIGEKLFF. The CDR3 DNA reads TGTGCCGGCAGCATACAGGGGGTGATAGGTGAAAAACTGTTTTTT.

V is TRBV12-1 and J is TRBJ1-2; the table's D call, TRBD1, was not checked against the DNA. TRBV12-1 is labeled a pseudogene. CDR3 length equals 21 residues. Here the CDR3 reads CASSFAIPGDKSAISNYGYTF. The CDR3 DNA reads TGTGCCAGCAGCTTTGCCATTCCAGGGGACAAAAGCGCAATCTCTAACTATGGCTACACCTTC.

The V call is TRBV14, the J call TRBJ2-7; the D gene is possibly TRBD2 (6 bases). V lost 0 bases to trimming and J lost 4 bases, with 10 bases between them. Per germline, CDR1 SGHDN and CDR2 FVKESK. This CDR3 spans 14 amino acids. The CDR3 DNA is TGTGCCAGCAGCCAAGAGGTGGGGGGTTACGAGCAGTACTTC. It specifies CASSQEVGGYEQYF.

The chain has TRBV9 and TRBJ2-5; TRBD2 aligns across 11 bases. The better agreement between TRBJ2-7 and the DNA end casts doubt on the J call. CDR3 length equals 14 residues. Germline lookup yields CDR1 SGDLS and CDR2 YYNGEE. The CDR3 region is CASSVGTSGYEQYF. In DNA form, the CDR3 reads TGTGCCAGCAGCGTCGGGACTAGCGGTTACGAGCAGTACTTC.

The chain carries TRBV5-1 and TRBJ1-1; unclear D gene. Per germline, CDR1 SGHRS and CDR2 YFSETQ. CDR3 length: 16 residues. V lost 0 bases and J lost 5, with 17 bases in between. CDR3 region: CASSLGAMGARTEAFF. CDR3 nucleotides: TGCGCCAGCAGCTTGGGGGCGATGGGAGCAAGGACTGAAGCTTTCTTT.